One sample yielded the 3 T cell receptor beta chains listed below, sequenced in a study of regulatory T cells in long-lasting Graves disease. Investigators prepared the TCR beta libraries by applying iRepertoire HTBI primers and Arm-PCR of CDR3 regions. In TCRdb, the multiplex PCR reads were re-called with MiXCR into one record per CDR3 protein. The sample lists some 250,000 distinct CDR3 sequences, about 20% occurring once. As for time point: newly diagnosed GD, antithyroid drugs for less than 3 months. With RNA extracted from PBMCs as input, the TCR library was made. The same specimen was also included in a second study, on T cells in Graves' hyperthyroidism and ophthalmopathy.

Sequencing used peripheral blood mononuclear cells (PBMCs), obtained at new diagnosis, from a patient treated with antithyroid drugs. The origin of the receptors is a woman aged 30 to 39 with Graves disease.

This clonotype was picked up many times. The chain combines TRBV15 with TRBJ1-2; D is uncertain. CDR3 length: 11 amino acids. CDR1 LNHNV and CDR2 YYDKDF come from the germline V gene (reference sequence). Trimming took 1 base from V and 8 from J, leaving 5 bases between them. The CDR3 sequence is CATSRGAGYTF. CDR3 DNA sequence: TGTGCCACCAGCAGAGGGGCGGGCTACACCTTC.

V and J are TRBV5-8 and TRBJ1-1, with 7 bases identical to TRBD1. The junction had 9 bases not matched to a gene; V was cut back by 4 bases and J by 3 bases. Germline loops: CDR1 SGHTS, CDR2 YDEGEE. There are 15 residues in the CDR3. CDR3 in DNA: TGTGCCAGCAGCGTGACAGGGAGTCGGGACACTGAAGCTTTCTTT. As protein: CASSVTGSRDTEAFF.

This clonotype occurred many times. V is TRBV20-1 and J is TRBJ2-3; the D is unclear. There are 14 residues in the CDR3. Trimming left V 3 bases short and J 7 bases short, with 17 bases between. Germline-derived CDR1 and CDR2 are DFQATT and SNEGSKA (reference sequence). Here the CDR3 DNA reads TGCAGTGCTAGTTCCCGGGTCACCTACCATACGCAGTATTTT. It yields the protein CSASSRVTYHTQYF.